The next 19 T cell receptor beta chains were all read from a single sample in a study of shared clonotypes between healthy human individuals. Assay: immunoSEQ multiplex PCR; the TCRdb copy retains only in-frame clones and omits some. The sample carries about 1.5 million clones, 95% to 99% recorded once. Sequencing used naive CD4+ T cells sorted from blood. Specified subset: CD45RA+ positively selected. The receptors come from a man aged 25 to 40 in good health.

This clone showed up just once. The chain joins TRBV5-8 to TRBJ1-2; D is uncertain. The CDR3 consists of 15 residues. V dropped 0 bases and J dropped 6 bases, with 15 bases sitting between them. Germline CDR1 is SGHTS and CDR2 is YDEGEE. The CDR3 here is CASSLGRRSPHGYTF. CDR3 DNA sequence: TGTGCCAGCAGCTTGGGACGGAGGTCTCCGCATGGCTACACCTTC.

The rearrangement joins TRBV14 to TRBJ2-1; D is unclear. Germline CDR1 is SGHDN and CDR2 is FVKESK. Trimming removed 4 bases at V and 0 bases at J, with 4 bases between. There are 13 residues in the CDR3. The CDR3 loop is CASSRVSYNEQFF. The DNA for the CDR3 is TGTGCCAGCAGCCGGGTCTCCTACAATGAGCAGTTCTTC.

The CDR3 here is CAWRDRGRGGEKLFF. The CDR3 coding sequence is TGTGCCTGGAGAGACAGGGGGCGGGGTGGTGAAAAACTGTTTTTT. The J gene is TRBJ1-4, the V gene TRBV30; 10 bases line up with TRBD1. Per germline, CDR1 GTSNPN and CDR2 SVGIG (reference sequence). The CDR3 is 15 amino acids. V dropped 3 bases and J dropped 7; count of bases not matched to a gene: 8.

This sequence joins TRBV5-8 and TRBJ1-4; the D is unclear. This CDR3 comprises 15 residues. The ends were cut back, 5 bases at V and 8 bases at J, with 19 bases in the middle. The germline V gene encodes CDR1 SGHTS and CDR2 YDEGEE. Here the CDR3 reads CASRPGPAGGEKLFF. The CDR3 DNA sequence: TGTGCCAGCAGACCTGGACCGGCGGGTGGAGAAAAACTGTTTTTT.

As DNA, the CDR3 is TGTGCCAGCAGTCGGCTGGGTGGGAGCACTGAAGCTTTCTTT. Translation: CASSRLGGSTEAFF. The chain joins TRBV27 to TRBJ1-1; the D is unclear. Germline lookup yields CDR1 MNHEY and CDR2 SMNVEV (reference sequence). Trimming took 5 bases from V and 4 from J, leaving 14 bases between them. The CDR3 contains 14 residues.

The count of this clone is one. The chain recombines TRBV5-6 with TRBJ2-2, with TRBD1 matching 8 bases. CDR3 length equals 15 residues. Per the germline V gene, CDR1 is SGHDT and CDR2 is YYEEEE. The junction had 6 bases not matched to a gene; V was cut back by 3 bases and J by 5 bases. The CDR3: CASSSRQGWTGELFF. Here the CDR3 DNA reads TGTGCCAGCAGCTCCAGACAGGGGTGGACCGGGGAGCTGTTTTTT. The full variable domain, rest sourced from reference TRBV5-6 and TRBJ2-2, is DAGVTQSPTHLIKTRGQQVTLRCSPKSGHDTVSWYQQALGQGPQFIFQYYEEEERQRGNFPDRFSGHQFPNYSSELNVNALLLGDSALYLCASSSRQGWTGELFFGEGSRLTVL.

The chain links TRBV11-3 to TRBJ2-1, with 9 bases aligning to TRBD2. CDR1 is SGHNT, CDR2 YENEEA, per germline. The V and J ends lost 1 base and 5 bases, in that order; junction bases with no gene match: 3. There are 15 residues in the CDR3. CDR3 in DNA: TGTGCCAGCAGCTTAGGGGCGGGAGGGAACAATGAGCAGTTCTTC. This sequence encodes CASSLGAGGNNEQFF.

The CDR3: CSVARPEATYYEQYF. CDR3 sequence (DNA): TGCAGCGTTGCCCGACCGGAAGCTACCTACTACGAGCAGTACTTC. This chain uses TRBV29-1 with TRBJ2-7; D gene unclear. Germline CDR1 is SQVTM and CDR2 is ANQGSEA. This CDR3 has 15 residues. Trimming left V 4 bases short and J 3 bases short, with 19 bases between.

This CDR3 reads CASSPPVPGGWRNEQFF. The CDR3 DNA sequence: TGTGCCAGCTCACCACCGGTGCCGGGAGGATGGAGGAATGAGCAGTTCTTC. The J gene is TRBJ2-1, the V gene TRBV18; TRBD2 matches 7 bases. Germline V gives CDR1 KGHSH, CDR2 LQKENI. V was pared by 0 bases and J by 7 bases, with 12 bases of the junction left unmatched. This CDR3 is 17 amino acids long.

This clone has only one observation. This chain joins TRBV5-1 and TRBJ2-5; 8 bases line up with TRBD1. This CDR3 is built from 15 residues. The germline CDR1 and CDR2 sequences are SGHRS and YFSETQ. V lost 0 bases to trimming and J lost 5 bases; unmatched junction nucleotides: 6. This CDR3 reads CASSLAPGGVETQYF. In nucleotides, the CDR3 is TGCGCCAGCAGCTTGGCACCAGGGGGCGTTGAGACCCAGTACTTC.

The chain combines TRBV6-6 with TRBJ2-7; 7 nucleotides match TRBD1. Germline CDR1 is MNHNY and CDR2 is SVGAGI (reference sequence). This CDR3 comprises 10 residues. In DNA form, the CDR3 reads TGTGCGACTCGCCGGGACAGACAGTACTTC. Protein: CATRRDRQYF.

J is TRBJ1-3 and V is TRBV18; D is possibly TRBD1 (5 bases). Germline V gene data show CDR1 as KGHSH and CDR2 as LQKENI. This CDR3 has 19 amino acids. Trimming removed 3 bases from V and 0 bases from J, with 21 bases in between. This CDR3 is CASSPIRWGGNLSGNTIYF. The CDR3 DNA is TGTGCCAGCTCACCGATCCGATGGGGGGGTAACCTCTCTGGAAACACCATATATTTT.

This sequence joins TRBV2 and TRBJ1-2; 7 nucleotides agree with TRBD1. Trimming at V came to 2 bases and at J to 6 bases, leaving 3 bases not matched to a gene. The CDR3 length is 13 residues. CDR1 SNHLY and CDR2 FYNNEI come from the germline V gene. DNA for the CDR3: TGTGCCAGCAGTGAACTCCAGGGGGATGGCTACACCTTC. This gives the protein CASSELQGDGYTF.

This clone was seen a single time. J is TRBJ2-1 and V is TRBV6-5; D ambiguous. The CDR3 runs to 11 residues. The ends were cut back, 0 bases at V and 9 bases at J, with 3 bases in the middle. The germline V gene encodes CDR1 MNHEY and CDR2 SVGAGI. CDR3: CASSYSREQFF. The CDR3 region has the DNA TGTGCCAGCAGTTACTCCCGTGAGCAGTTCTTC.

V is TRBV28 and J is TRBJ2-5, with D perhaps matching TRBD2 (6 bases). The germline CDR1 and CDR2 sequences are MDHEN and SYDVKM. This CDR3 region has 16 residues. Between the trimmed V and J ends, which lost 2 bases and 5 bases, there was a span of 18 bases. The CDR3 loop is CASSLNPSALMETQYF. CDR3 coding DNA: TGTGCCAGCAGTTTAAATCCTAGCGCCCTTATGGAGACCCAGTACTTC. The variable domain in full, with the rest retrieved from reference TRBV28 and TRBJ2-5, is DVKVTQSSRYLVKRTGEKVFLECVQDMDHENMFWYRQDPGLGLRLIYFSYDVKMKEKGDIPEGYSVSREKKERFSLILESASTNQTSMYLCASSLNPSALMETQYFGPGTRLLVL.

The CDR3 region is CASSLAGTGIYEQYF. The CDR3, as DNA: TGTGCCAGCAGCTTAGCGGGGACAGGTATCTACGAGCAGTACTTC. The chain uses TRBV11-3 and TRBJ2-7; 8 bases fit TRBD1. CDR3 length: 15 residues. V lost 1 base and J lost 3; bases outside the gene matches: 5. CDR1 is SGHNT, CDR2 YENEEA, per germline.

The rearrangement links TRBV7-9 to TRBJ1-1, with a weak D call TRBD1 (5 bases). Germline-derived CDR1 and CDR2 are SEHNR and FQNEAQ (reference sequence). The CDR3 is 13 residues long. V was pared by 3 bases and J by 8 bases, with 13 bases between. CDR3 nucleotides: TGTGCCAGCAGCTTTGACAGCCTAACAGAAGCTTTCTTT. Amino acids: CASSFDSLTEAFF.

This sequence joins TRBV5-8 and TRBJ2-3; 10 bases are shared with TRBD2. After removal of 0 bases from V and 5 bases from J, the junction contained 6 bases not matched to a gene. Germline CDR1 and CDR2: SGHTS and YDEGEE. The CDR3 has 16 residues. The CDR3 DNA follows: TGTGCCAGCAGCTTGGGAGTCCAGCGGGGGGGAGATACGCAGTATTTT. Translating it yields CASSLGVQRGGDTQYF.

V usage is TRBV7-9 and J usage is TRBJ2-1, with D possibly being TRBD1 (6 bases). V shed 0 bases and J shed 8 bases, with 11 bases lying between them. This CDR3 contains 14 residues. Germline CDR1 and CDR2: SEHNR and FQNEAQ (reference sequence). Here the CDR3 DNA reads TGTGCCAGCAGCTTAGCGTCAGGGGTCGATGAGCAGTTCTTC. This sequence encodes CASSLASGVDEQFF.